The rows below give T cell receptor beta chains drawn from one sample of a study of neurological immune-mediated disorders. TCRdb called the 5' RACE reads again in MiXCR, with one record for every CDR3 protein. The sample shows about 58,000 distinct CDR3 sequences, 3% to 3.5% of them seen only once. Sequenced sample: PBMCs. All receptors derive from a woman aged 60-75 years with multiple sclerosis. Each CDR3 is given with its conserved first and last residue. The order of the fields is CDR3 length, J gene, V gene, D gene, clone size, CDR3 DNA, CDR3 protein. The D gene is left open where the match is weak. Clone size, where shown, is once, few, many, or a class for clones that have expanded.

>18|TRBJ2-1|TRBV7-9|TRBD2|many
TGTGCCAGCAGCTTAGTTATGGCTAGCGGGACGTCCTACAATGAGCAGTTCTTC
CASSLVMASGTSYNEQFF
>13|TRBJ2-5|TRBV10-3|-|many
TGTGCCATCAGTGAGACCTTCCAAGAGACCCAGTACTTC
CAISETFQETQYF
>12|TRBJ2-7|TRBV12-5|-|many
TGTGCTAGTGGTTCGGACCTGGGAGAGCAGTACTTC
CASGSDLGEQYF
>13|TRBJ2-7|TRBV29-1|-|many
TGCAGCGTTGAAAGGCTAGTTGGGTACGAGCAGTACTTC
CSVERLVGYEQYF
>14|TRBJ2-2|TRBV29-1|-|many
TGCAGCGTTGACAAAGGCTTATACACCGGGGAGCTGTTTTTT
CSVDKGLYTGELFF
>18|TRBJ1-2|TRBV6-5|TRBD1|many
TGTGCCAGCAGTTACCGTCCGCGCGGCAGGGGGTACCTCTATGGCTACACCTTC
CASSYRPRGRGYLYGYTF
>14|TRBJ2-5|TRBV7-2|-|many
TGTGCCAGCACCCTAGGGGGGGCCGGAGAGACCCAGTACTTC
CASTLGGAGETQYF
>14|TRBJ2-7|TRBV11-1|-|-
TGTGCCAGCAGCGTTAATATCCGGAGCGGCGAGCAGTACTTC
CASSVNIRSGEQYF
>13|TRBJ1-5|TRBV6-5|-|many
TGTGCCAGCGCTGGATTTAGCAATCAGCCCCAGCATTTT
CASAGFSNQPQHF
>13|TRBJ2-5|TRBV5-1|-|many
TGCGCCAGCAGCTTGGAAGGCTGGGAGACCCAGTACTTC
CASSLEGWETQYF
>14|TRBJ1-5|TRBV12-3/TRBV12-4|TRBD1|many
TGTGCCAGCAGTTTCGACAGGGATTATCAGCCCCAGCATTTT
CASSFDRDYQPQHF
>15|TRBJ2-1|TRBV27|TRBD2|many
TGTGCCAGCAGTCTCTTAGCGGGGGGCTACAATGAGCAGTTCTTC
CASSLLAGGYNEQFF
>13|TRBJ1-5|TRBV21-1|-|many
TGTGCCAGCGGGCGGGGGGTGGAGCAGCCCCAGCATTTT
CASGRGVEQPQHF
>17|TRBJ1-5|TRBV20-1|-|many
TGCAGTGCTAGAGTTGGGTGGGTTGGCAGGGAAAGTGGAGCCCAGCATTTT
CSARVGWVGRESGAQHF
>15|TRBJ1-5|TRBV12-3/TRBV12-4|-|many
TGTGCCAGCAGTTTTTTAGGGGCACCCAATCAGCCCCAGCATTTT
CASSFLGAPNQPQHF
>14|TRBJ2-7|TRBV28|-|many
TGTGCCAGCAGTTTCTGGCAGACCTCCTACGAGCAGTACTTC
CASSFWQTSYEQYF
>15|TRBJ1-6|TRBV3-1|TRBD1|few
TGTGCCAGCAGCTCCCAGGACAGGGGGCTTTCACCCCTCCACTTT
CASSSQDRGLSPLHF
>16|TRBJ1-1|TRBV12-3/TRBV12-4|-|many
TGTGCCAGCAGTAAAGGGTTCGGCGGCATGAACACTGAAGCTTTCTTT
CASSKGFGGMNTEAFF
>18|TRBJ1-5|TRBV20-1|TRBD1|many
TGCAGTGCTAGGAACCGACAGGGGGCCGTTGGTCCACGGCAGCCCCAGCATTTT
CSARNRQGAVGPRQPQHF
>16|TRBJ2-5|TRBV11-2|TRBD2|-
TGTGCCAGCAGTTCGGGGACTAGCGGGGGACAAGAGACCCAGTACTTC
CASSSGTSGGQETQYF
>15|TRBJ2-3|TRBV6-5|TRBD2|-
TGTGCCAGCAGTAAACTAGCGGGGGGGCCGGATACGCAGTATTTT
CASSKLAGGPDTQYF
>13|TRBJ2-5|TRBV5-1|-|many
TGCGCCAGCAGACTCGGAGGAAAAGAGACCCAGTACTTC
CASRLGGKETQYF
>14|TRBJ2-7|TRBV20-1|-|many
TGCAGTGCTAACTTCGTTGCGGGGAACTACGAGCAGTACTTC
CSANFVAGNYEQYF
>19|TRBJ2-2|TRBV24-1|TRBD1|many
TGTGCCACCAGTGGAGGGGGGTGGACAGGGGCGATGAACACCGGGGAGCTGTTTTTT
CATSGGGWTGAMNTGELFF
>15|TRBJ1-2|TRBV12-3/TRBV12-4|-|many
TGTGCCAGCAGTTTAGGAATCCTTCACTTCTATGGCTACACCTTC
CASSLGILHFYGYTF
>13|TRBJ2-7|TRBV20-1|-|many
TGCAGTGCTTCCAACCGAAACTCCTACGAGCAGTACTTC
CSASNRNSYEQYF
>15|TRBJ2-1|TRBV11-1|TRBD1|many
TGTGCCAGCAGCCCCGGGGACAGGGTGGGAAATGAGCAGTTCTTC
CASSPGDRVGNEQFF
>13|TRBJ2-4|TRBV10-2|TRBD1|many
TGCGCCAGCAGTGAGATAGGGGGCGAGGGCGAGTACTTC
CASSEIGGEGEYF
>12|TRBJ2-1|TRBV2|-|many
TGTGCCAGCAGTGACAGGGTCCATGAGCAGTTCTTC
CASSDRVHEQFF
>14|TRBJ2-7|TRBV12-3/TRBV12-4|TRBD1|many
TGTGCCAGCAGACCGGGACAGGGGTTCCACGAGCAGTACTTC
CASRPGQGFHEQYF
>15|TRBJ2-7|TRBV7-2|-|many
TGTGCCAGCAACCCAAAGGACAGCACAAACTACGAGCAGTACTTC
CASNPKDSTNYEQYF
>12|TRBJ2-3|TRBV7-3|-|many
TGTGCCAGCAGCCCACCGGGGGATACGCAGTATTTT
CASSPPGDTQYF
>14|TRBJ2-2|TRBV12-3/TRBV12-4|-|many
TGTGCCAGCAGGGGGTCGGAGGGACACCGGGAGCTGTTTTTT
CASRGSEGHRELFF
>15|TRBJ2-3|TRBV18|-|many
TGTGCCAGCTCACCGGTCCAGGGGACGATGGATACGCAGTATTTT
CASSPVQGTMDTQYF
>11|TRBJ2-1|TRBV29-1|-|many
TGCAGCGTTATCAGCTACAATGAGCAGTTCTTC
CSVISYNEQFF
>15|TRBJ2-3|TRBV28|TRBD2|many
TGTGCCAGCAGTCGGACCACCGGGGGGACAGATACGCAGTATTTT
CASSRTTGGTDTQYF
>14|TRBJ2-6|TRBV6-5|-|many
TGTGCCAGCAGTTACAGGTTCGGGGCCAACGTCCTGACTTTC
CASSYRFGANVLTF
>13|TRBJ1-2|TRBV5-1|-|many
TGCGCCAGCAGCCCCATGGGGGAATATGGCTACACCTTC
CASSPMGEYGYTF
>14|TRBJ2-1|TRBV5-1|-|many
TGCGCCAGCAGCGTAACGGACGGATACAATGAGCAGTTCTTC
CASSVTDGYNEQFF
>15|TRBJ2-3|TRBV20-1|TRBD2|many
TGCAGTGCTAGGAATAGCGGGAGGATTGCAGATACGCAGTATTTT
CSARNSGRIADTQYF
>14|TRBJ2-7|TRBV5-6|-|many
TGTGCCAGCAGCTTAGGAGCGGGCGCCTACGAGCAGTACTTC
CASSLGAGAYEQYF
>13|TRBJ1-1|TRBV7-3|-|many
TGTGCCAGCAGCTTAGTGGGGGAGACTGAAGCTTTCTTT
CASSLVGETEAFF
>15|TRBJ1-5|TRBV7-2|TRBD1|many
TGTGCCAGCAGCACAAGGACAGGGGGCGGTCAGCCCCAGCATTTT
CASSTRTGGGQPQHF
>17|TRBJ2-7|TRBV27|TRBD2|many
TGTGCCAGCAGTTCGGGAGGTTTGGGGATGGGCTACTACGAGCAGTACTTC
CASSSGGLGMGYYEQYF
>13|TRBJ1-3|TRBV5-1|-|many
TGCGCCAGCGGGGTTGGCTCTGGAAACACCATATATTTT
CASGVGSGNTIYF
>16|TRBJ2-1|TRBV7-9|-|many
TGTGCCAGCAGCTTAGTGCAGGGCCCTACCTACAATGAGCAGTTCTTC
CASSLVQGPTYNEQFF
>16|TRBJ1-1|TRBV5-1|-|many
TGCGCCAGCAGTCTTGCCGGAGGAGGGGGGAAAACTGAAGCTTTCTTT
CASSLAGGGGKTEAFF
>13|TRBJ2-5|TRBV7-8|-|many
TGTGCCAGCAGCTTTGGGCAAGCGGGGACCCAGTACTTC
CASSFGQAGTQYF
>13|TRBJ1-5|TRBV6-1|-|many
TGTGCCAGCAGACAGGTGAACAATCAGCCCCAGCATTTT
CASRQVNNQPQHF
>16|TRBJ1-2|TRBV20-1|TRBD1|many
TGCAGTGCTAGAGTGGACAGGGGGCTTAAACTCTATGGCTACACCTTC
CSARVDRGLKLYGYTF
>13|TRBJ1-2|TRBV20-1|TRBD1|many
TGCAGTGCTGCAGGGGGCATGAGTTATGGCTACACCTTC
CSAAGGMSYGYTF
>13|TRBJ2-3|TRBV3-1|-|many
TGTGCCAGCAGCCAAGGAGGCTCAGATACGCAGTATTTT
CASSQGGSDTQYF
>16|TRBJ2-7|TRBV5-8|-|many
TGTGCCAGCAGCTTGGGGCCGGGGGTGGACTCCTACGAGCAGTACTTC
CASSLGPGVDSYEQYF
>15|TRBJ1-3|TRBV9|TRBD1|few
TGTGCCAGCAGCGAAGACGGACAGGGGGCAAAAACCATATATTTT
CASSEDGQGAKTIYF
>14|TRBJ2-5|TRBV11-2|TRBD1|many
TGTGCCAGCAGCCCGACAGGGGCGAGAGAGACCCAGTACTTC
CASSPTGARETQYF
>12|TRBJ2-7|TRBV29-1|-|many
TGCAGCGTTGAAGGTGATGGATACGAGCAGTACTTC
CSVEGDGYEQYF
>16|TRBJ2-1|TRBV6-2/TRBV6-3|TRBD2|many
TGTGCCAGCAGTTCGCCAGGGACTAGCGGGGGCCCGAGGCTGTTCTTC
CASSSPGTSGGPRLFF